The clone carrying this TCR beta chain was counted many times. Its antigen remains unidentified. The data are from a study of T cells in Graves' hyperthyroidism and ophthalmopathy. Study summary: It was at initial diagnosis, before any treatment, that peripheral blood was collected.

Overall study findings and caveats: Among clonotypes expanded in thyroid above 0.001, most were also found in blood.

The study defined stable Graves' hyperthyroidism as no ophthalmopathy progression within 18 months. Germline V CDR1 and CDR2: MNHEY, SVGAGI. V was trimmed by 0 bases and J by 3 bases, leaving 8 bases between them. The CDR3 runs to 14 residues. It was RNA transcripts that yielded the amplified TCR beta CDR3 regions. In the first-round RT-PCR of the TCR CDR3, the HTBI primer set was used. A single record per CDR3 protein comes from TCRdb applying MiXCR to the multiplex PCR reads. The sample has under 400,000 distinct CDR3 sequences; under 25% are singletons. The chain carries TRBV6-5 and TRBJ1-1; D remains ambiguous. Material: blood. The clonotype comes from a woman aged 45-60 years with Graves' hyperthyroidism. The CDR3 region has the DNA TGTGCCAGCAGTTACTCGATTGGGGACACTGAAGCTTTCTTT. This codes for CASSYSIGDTEAFF.